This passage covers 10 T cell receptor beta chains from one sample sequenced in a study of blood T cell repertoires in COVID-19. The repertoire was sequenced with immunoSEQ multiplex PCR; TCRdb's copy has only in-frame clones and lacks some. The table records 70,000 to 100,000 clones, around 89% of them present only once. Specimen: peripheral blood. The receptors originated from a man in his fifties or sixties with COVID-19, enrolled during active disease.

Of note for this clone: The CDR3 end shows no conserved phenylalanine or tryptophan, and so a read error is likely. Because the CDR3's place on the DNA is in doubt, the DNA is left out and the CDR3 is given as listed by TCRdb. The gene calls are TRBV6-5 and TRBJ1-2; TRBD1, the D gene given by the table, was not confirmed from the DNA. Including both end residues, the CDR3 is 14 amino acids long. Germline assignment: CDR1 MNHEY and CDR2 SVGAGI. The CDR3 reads CASSKIQGAGITPG.

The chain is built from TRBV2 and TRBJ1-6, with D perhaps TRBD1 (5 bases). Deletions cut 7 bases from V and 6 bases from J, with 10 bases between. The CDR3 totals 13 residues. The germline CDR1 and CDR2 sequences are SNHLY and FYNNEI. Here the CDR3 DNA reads TGTGCCAGCATGCGGGGCATTAATTCACCCCTCCACTTT. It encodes CASMRGINSPLHF.

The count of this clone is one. The CDR3 DNA reads TGCAGCGTTGCCCCTGCCAGGGGGGTTACTGAAGCTTTCTTT. Translated: CSVAPARGVTEAFF. This chain connects TRBV29-1 to TRBJ1-1; 7 positions agree with TRBD1. This CDR3 has 14 residues. V was pared by 4 bases and J by 5 bases, with 10 bases of the junction left unmatched. Germline V gene sequence: CDR1 SQVTM, CDR2 ANQGSEA. Based on the CDR3 plus reference TRBV29-1 and TRBJ1-1, the full variable domain is SAVISQKPSRDICQRGTSLTIQCQVDSQVTMMFWYRQQPGQSLTLIATANQGSEATYESGFVIDKFPISRPNLTFSTLTVSNMSPEDSSIYLCSVAPARGVTEAFFGQGTRLTVV.

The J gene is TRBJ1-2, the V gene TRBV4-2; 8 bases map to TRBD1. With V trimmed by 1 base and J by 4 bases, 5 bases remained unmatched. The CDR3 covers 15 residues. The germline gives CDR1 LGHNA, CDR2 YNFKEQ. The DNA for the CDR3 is TGTGCCAGCAGCCAAGCTACCGGGACAGGCTATGGCTACACCTTC. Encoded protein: CASSQATGTGYGYTF.

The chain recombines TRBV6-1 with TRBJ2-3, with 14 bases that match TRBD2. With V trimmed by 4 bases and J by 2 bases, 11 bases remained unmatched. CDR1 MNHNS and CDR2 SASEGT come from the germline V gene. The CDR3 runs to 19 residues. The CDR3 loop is CASSAPPGLAGGSTDTQYF. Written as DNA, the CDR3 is TGTGCCAGCAGTGCCCCTCCCGGACTAGCGGGGGGCTCCACAGATACGCAGTATTTT.

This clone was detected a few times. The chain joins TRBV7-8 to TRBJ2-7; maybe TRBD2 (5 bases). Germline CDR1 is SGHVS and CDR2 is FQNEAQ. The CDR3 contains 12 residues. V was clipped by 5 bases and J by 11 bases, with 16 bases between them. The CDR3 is CASSQDSRGEYF. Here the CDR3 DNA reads TGTGCCAGCAGCCAGGACTCACGTGGGGAGTACTTC.

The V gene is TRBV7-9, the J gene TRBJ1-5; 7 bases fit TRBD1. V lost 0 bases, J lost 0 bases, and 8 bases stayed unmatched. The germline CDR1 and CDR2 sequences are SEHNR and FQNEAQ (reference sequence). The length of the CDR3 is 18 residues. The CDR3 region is CASSLANRGWDSNQPQHF. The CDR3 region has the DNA TGTGCCAGCAGCTTAGCGAACAGGGGATGGGATAGCAATCAGCCCCAGCATTTT.

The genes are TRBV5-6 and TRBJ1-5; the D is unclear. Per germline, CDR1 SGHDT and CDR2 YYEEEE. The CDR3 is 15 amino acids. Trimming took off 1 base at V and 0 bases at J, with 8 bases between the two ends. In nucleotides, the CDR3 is TGTGCCAGCAGCTTGCGTCGGTATAGCAATCAGCCCCAGCATTTT. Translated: CASSLRRYSNQPQHF.

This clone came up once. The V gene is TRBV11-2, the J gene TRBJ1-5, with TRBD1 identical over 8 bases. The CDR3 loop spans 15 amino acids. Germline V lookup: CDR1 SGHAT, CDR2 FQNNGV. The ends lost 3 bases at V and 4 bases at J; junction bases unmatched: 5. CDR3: CASSFGTGVNQPQHF. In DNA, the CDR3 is TGTGCCAGCAGCTTCGGGACAGGAGTAAATCAGCCCCAGCATTTT.

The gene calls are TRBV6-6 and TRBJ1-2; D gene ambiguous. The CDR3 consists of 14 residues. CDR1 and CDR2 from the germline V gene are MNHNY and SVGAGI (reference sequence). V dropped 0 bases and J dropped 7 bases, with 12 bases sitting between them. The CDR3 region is CASSYSLAGSGYTF. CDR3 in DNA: TGTGCCAGCAGTTACTCATTAGCGGGGTCTGGCTACACCTTC.